This TCR beta chain was identified in a study of radiation and T cells in renal cell carcinoma. As for the study in general: Nephrectomy followed 15 Gy stereotactic body radiation by 4 weeks.

As for time point: blood 2 weeks post-SBRT. The treatment was: 15 Gy SBRT to primary tumor, nephrectomy 4 weeks later. The tumor was a clear cell renal cell carcinoma. Clones were read by immunoSEQ multiplex PCR, and TCRdb kept only the in-frame ones, dropping some. The table records about 120,000 clones, around 82% of them present only once. This clone was seen a few times. The antigen is unknown. Findings and caveats of the study: In blood, top tumor clones expanded by 2 weeks, shrinking by 4. Pretreatment tumor biopsies were lacking, so baseline clonotypes are unknown.

Looked up from germline, CDR1 is MNHNS and CDR2 is SASEGT. The CDR3 has 15 residues. Trimming cost V 6 bases and J 0 bases, with 14 bases left between them. Sequencing used blood, obtained from a patient whose treatment included radiotherapy and nephrectomy. The chain couples TRBV6-1 to TRBJ1-1, with D perhaps matching TRBD1 (6 bases). The sequence was collected from a man aged 50 or older with renal cell carcinoma. CDR3 in DNA: TGTGCCAGCAGGCTAGGACAGCCCTTGAACACTGAAGCTTTCTTT. Its translation is CASRLGQPLNTEAFF.